Below are 15 T cell receptor beta chains sequenced from a single sample in a study of T cells after yellow fever vaccination. Using its own MiXCR run on the 5' RACE reads, TCRdb lists one record per CDR3 protein. The table lists around 310,000 distinct CDR3 sequences, roughly 4.3% of them singletons. Material: PBMCs, obtained 5 days after the yellow fever booster vaccination. These receptors all come from a man aged 18 to 35 who received the YFV17D yellow fever vaccine.

This clonotype was detected only a few times. V usage is TRBV18 and J usage is TRBJ2-1; 8 bases align to TRBD1. The CDR3 is 17 residues long. Germline assignment: CDR1 KGHSH and CDR2 LQKENI. V was clipped by 4 bases and J by 0 bases; unmatched bases: 8. CDR3 sequence (DNA): TGTGCCAGCTCACTTGGACAGGGTACTAGCTCCTACAATGAGCAGTTCTTC. It is translated as CASSLGQGTSSYNEQFF.

This clonotype has more than one count but fewer than ten. The chain uses TRBV5-1 and TRBJ1-4; no reliable D call. Germline V gene lookup returns CDR1 SGHRS and CDR2 YFSETQ. V gave up 0 bases and J gave up 1 base, with 7 bases separating them. The length of the CDR3 is 15 residues. CDR3 region: CASSLEVGTNEKLFF. The DNA for the CDR3 is TGCGCCAGCAGCTTGGAAGTGGGAACTAATGAAAAACTGTTTTTT.

As DNA, the CDR3 is TGTGCCAGCAGTTACCACATGAGGGAGGTAAACACTGAAGCTTTCTTT. Translating it yields CASSYHMREVNTEAFF. The rearrangement joins TRBV6-5 to TRBJ1-1; no reliable D call. Germline V gives CDR1 MNHEY, CDR2 SVGAGI. V was cut by 2 bases and J by 2 bases, with 15 bases left in between. CDR3 size: 16 residues.

This clonotype was recorded a few times. The V gene is TRBV5-1, the J gene TRBJ2-5; 9 bases match TRBD2. J was trimmed by 4 bases and V by 4 bases; bases with no gene match: 14. The V gene's germline CDR1 is SGHRS and CDR2 YFSETQ. The CDR3 contains 17 residues. The CDR3 sequence: CASSRSPNERGAETQYF. The CDR3 coding sequence is TGCGCCAGCAGCCGGAGCCCCAATGAGCGGGGGGCAGAGACCCAGTACTTC.

This clonotype was observed a few times. The chain employs TRBV7-9 and TRBJ2-7, with D unresolved. Looked up from germline, CDR1 is SEHNR and CDR2 is FQNEAQ (reference sequence). CDR3 size: 13 residues. The V gene lost 5 bases and the J gene lost 4 bases, with 12 bases spanning the gap. The CDR3 DNA follows: TGTGCCAGCAGCCCATCGGCGGAATACGAGCAGTACGTC. Protein product: CASSPSAEYEQYV.

The J gene is TRBJ2-1, the V gene TRBV5-1; D uncertain. Trimming removed 0 bases from V and 9 bases from J, with 13 bases in between. Looked up from germline, CDR1 is SGHRS and CDR2 is YFSETQ. This CDR3 has 14 amino acids. The CDR3 DNA sequence: TGCGCCAGCAGCTTGGCCTCCCCCCCCGCTGAGCAGTTCTTC. Translation gives CASSLASPPAEQFF.

This clonotype appeared a few times. The chain recombines TRBV15 with TRBJ1-3; D is uncertain. Germline V gene data show CDR1 as LNHNV and CDR2 as YYDKDF (reference sequence). V lost 0 bases, J lost 3 bases, and 9 bases lay in between. The CDR3 sequence is 15 residues long. CDR3 in amino acids: CATSRDLIGGNTIYF. CDR3 nucleotides: TGTGCCACCAGCAGAGATCTTATAGGTGGAAACACCATATATTTT.

This clonotype was counted between two and nine times. The rearrangement joins TRBV7-2 to TRBJ2-4; 7 nucleotides agree with TRBD2. Trimming cost V 4 bases and J 0 bases; bases outside gene matches: 12. The CDR3 has 18 amino acids. Germline V gene sequence: CDR1 SGHTA, CDR2 FQGNSA. The CDR3 protein is CASSSQPLPSGAKNIQYF. CDR3 DNA sequence: TGTGCCAGCAGCTCGCAACCTTTACCTAGCGGAGCCAAAAACATTCAGTACTTC.

This clonotype was detected only a few times. V and J are TRBV25-1 and TRBJ2-3; TRBD2 is a possible D gene (6 bases). Trimming took off 0 bases at V and 6 bases at J, with 13 bases between the two ends. The CDR3 contains 15 residues. Per the germline V gene, CDR1 is MGHDK and CDR2 is SYGVNS. For the CDR3, the DNA is TGTGCCAGCAGTGAATATCGCGGGGAAAGGGATACGCAGTATTTT. It encodes CASSEYRGERDTQYF. The entire variable domain, with the rest obtained from reference TRBV25-1 and TRBJ2-3, is as follows: EADIYQTPRYLVIGTGKKITLECSQTMGHDKMYWYQQDPGMELHLIHYSYGVNSTEKGDLSSESTVSRIRTEHFPLTLESARPSHTSQYLCASSEYRGERDTQYFGPGTRLTVL.

The genes are TRBV12-3 or TRBV12-4 and TRBJ1-1; no definite D call. Trimming cost V 8 bases and J 5 bases, with 18 bases left between them. This CDR3 has 14 residues. The CDR3 here is CASQKLSGGTEAFF. CDR3 nucleotides: TGTGCCAGCCAAAAACTATCGGGAGGGACTGAAGCTTTCTTT.

This clonotype was seen a few times. The V gene is TRBV7-9, the J gene TRBJ2-1, with D hard to call. The germline CDR1 and CDR2 sequences are SEHNR and FQNEAQ (reference sequence). The CDR3 contains 13 residues. V was shortened by 5 bases and J by 5 bases, with 10 bases between the two germline ends. DNA for the CDR3: TGTGCCAGCAGCATATTCGACAACAATGAGCAGTTCTTC. It translates to CASSIFDNNEQFF.

This clonotype has more than one count but fewer than ten. The CDR3 DNA follows: TGCGCCAGCAGCCCAGGGACTAGCGGGGCTTCCACAGATACGCAGTATTTT. Amino acid sequence: CASSPGTSGASTDTQYF. V and J are TRBV5-1 and TRBJ2-3; the match to TRBD2 covers 13 bases. The CDR3 has 17 amino acids. Trimming cost V 4 bases and J 2 bases; bases outside gene matches: 7. Germline CDR1 and CDR2: SGHRS and YFSETQ.

Many counts were recorded for this clonotype. The chain couples TRBV7-9 to TRBJ2-3; D gene uncertain. This CDR3 region has 12 residues. V was shortened by 5 bases and J by 6 bases, with 9 bases between the two germline ends. Per the germline V gene, CDR1 is SEHNR and CDR2 is FQNEAQ (reference sequence). This CDR3 is CASSARWDTQYF. For the CDR3, the DNA is TGTGCCAGCAGCGCTCGGTGGGATACGCAGTATTTT.

In this sample, this clonotype turned up many times. The chain uses TRBV19 and TRBJ2-3; maybe TRBD2 (6 bases). From germline, CDR1 is LNHDA and CDR2 SQIVND (reference sequence). Trimming stripped 7 bases from V and 3 bases from J, with 20 bases between. This CDR3 is 16 amino acids long. CDR3 loop: CASNFGGARRTDTQYF. The CDR3 DNA follows: TGTGCCAGTAATTTCGGAGGGGCCCGGAGGACAGATACGCAGTATTTT.

This chain connects TRBV12-3 or TRBV12-4 to TRBJ1-2; D not resolved. This CDR3 comprises 13 residues. V lost 5 bases and J 6 bases, leaving 13 bases between the germline ends. CDR3 bases: TGTGCCAGCAGTACACCCATTCCGAATGGCTACACCTTC. Translated, it gives CASSTPIPNGYTF.